Listed below are T cell receptor beta chains from one sample, sequenced in a study of T cell responses to AZD1222 COVID-19 vaccine. Clones were sequenced by immunoSEQ multiplex PCR, and TCRdb holds only the in-frame ones, with some missing. The data contain some 92,000 clones, roughly nine tenths of them seen just once; the ten biggest clones take up less than 8%. Sequencing was performed on peripheral blood, taken on day 0 of AZD1222 vaccination. The receptors stem from an adult in good health. Both conserved end residues are part of each CDR3.

CASSSIQFSYNEQFF TRBJ2-1 TRBV11-2
CASSERRWGQTEAFF TRBJ1-1 TRBV25-1
CASSQDGETYNEQFF TRBJ2-1 TRBV4-1
CASRLQGSNQPQHF TRBJ1-5 TRBV28
CASSLNSGGELFF TRBJ2-2 TRBV7-3
CASSFFRQGNQPQHF TRBJ1-5 TRBV13
CASRSQLREQYF TRBJ2-7 TRBV19
CASSQRGFGNTIYF TRBJ1-3 TRBV4-1
CASSEGLAGSRETQYF TRBJ2-5 TRBV2
CALGGHQNEKLFF TRBJ1-4 TRBV30
CASSQDSTRGEF TRBJ1-1 TRBV4-1
CASSPWGGAPRTDTEAFF TRBJ1-1 TRBV7-2
CASSINRDSPLHF TRBJ1-6 TRBV21-1
CASGVQGAGTEAFF TRBJ1-1 TRBV5-1
CASSPELSNTEAFF TRBJ1-1 TRBV4-1
CASSHGLMNTEAFF TRBJ1-1 TRBV14
CASSLFGVQGGRTEAFF TRBJ1-1 TRBV28
CASSIGQGNYGYTF TRBJ1-2 TRBV28
CASSPGGQAPYEQYF TRBJ2-7 TRBV11-2
CASRGNSPGELFF TRBJ2-2 TRBV2
CASTRLVGQPQHF TRBJ1-5 TRBV19
CASSLADQADTQYF TRBJ2-3 TRBV5-1
CASSPLGSAEAFF TRBJ1-1 TRBV7-3
CASSPPGQGVYEQYF TRBJ2-7 TRBV18